The 19 T cell receptor beta chains presented below share a single source sample, sequenced in a study of patients and donors after allogeneic stem cell transplantation (dated by TCRdb to the early 2020s). Libraries were made using RT-PCR. Sequencing was performed on a NextSeq 550. TCRdb itself trimmed the public reads at Q25 with fastp, ran MiXCR and retained productive beta chains. For every CDR3 protein sequence, its rows merge into one entry that carries the most common genes and DNA. This sample lists about 57,000 distinct CDR3 sequences; about 14% were detected once. Clones ranked in the top ten supply around 32% of the sample. Sequencing was done on a sample of blood, either unsorted or a sorted T cell fraction (not recorded which). The origin of the receptors is a human donor who was either an allogeneic HSCT recipient or a stem cell or donor lymphocyte infusion donor (not recorded which). It is not recorded whose cells these are; they may come from a transplant donor.

This chain uses TRBV24-1 with TRBJ2-3; D is unresolved. The CDR3 contains 13 residues. Per the germline V gene, CDR1 is KGHDR and CDR2 is SFDVKD. Trimming stripped 4 bases from V and 3 bases from J, with 7 bases between. The CDR3 DNA sequence: TGTGCCACCAGTGAGCTCCCTACAGATACGCAGTATTTT. The encoded protein is CATSELPTDTQYF.

This clonotype was picked up a small number of times. The chain uses TRBV11-2 and TRBJ2-1, with TRBD2 matching over 10 bases. Per the germline V gene, CDR1 is SGHAT and CDR2 is FQNNGV. The CDR3 has 15 amino acids. With 3 bases clipped from V and 4 bases from J, the junction kept 3 bases outside the gene matches. CDR3 sequence (DNA): TGTGCCAGCAGCTTGACTAGCGGGCGATACAATGAGCAGTTCTTC. It translates to CASSLTSGRYNEQFF. Together with reference TRBV11-2 and TRBJ2-1, the CDR3 gives the full variable domain: EAGVAQSPRYKIIEKRQSVAFWCNPISGHATLYWYQQILGQGPKLLIQFQNNGVVDDSQLPKDRFSAERLKGVDSTLKIQPAKLEDSAVYLCASSLTSGRYNEQFFGPGTRLTVL.

This clonotype has ten or more counts. The chain couples TRBV5-1 to TRBJ1-4; 10 nucleotides line up with TRBD1. The CDR3 loop spans 14 amino acids. Germline V CDR1 and CDR2: SGHRS, YFSETQ. After removal of 3 bases from V and 5 bases from J, the junction contained 1 base not matched to a gene. The CDR3 spells CASSSGQGNEKLFF. CDR3 DNA: TGCGCCAGCAGCTCGGGACAGGGGAATGAAAAACTGTTTTTT. The whole variable domain, filled in from reference TRBV5-1 and TRBJ1-4, reads KAGVTQTPRYLIKTRGQQVTLSCSPISGHRSVSWYQQTPGQGLQFLFEYFSETQRNKGNFPGRFSGRQFSNSRSEMNVSTLELGDSALYLCASSSGQGNEKLFFGSGTQLSVL.

There are a few counts of this clonotype. V usage is TRBV21-1 and J usage is TRBJ2-1; the tabulated D call, TRBD2, remains unverified against the DNA. TRBV21-1 is annotated as a pseudogene. The CDR3 totals 16 residues. Here the CDR3 reads CASPGLAGGSYNEQFF. As DNA, the CDR3 is TGTGCCAGCCCGGGACTAGCGGGAGGCTCCTACAATGAGCAGTTCTTC.

The chain is built from TRBV10-1 and TRBJ1-1; 8 nucleotides agree with TRBD1. The V segment lost 4 bases and the J segment 1 base; nucleotides outside the gene matches: 5. Germline lookup yields CDR1 WNHNN and CDR2 SYGVQD (reference sequence). CDR3 length equals 15 residues. This chain's CDR3 is CASSGPGTGNTEAFF. The CDR3 DNA is TGCGCCAGCAGTGGTCCCGGGACAGGGAACACTGAAGCTTTCTTT.

This clonotype has at least ten counts. The chain combines TRBV6-5 with TRBJ1-5; TRBD1 agrees at 7 bases. Germline values: CDR1 MNHEY, CDR2 SVGAGI. The J segment lost 3 bases and the V segment lost 6 bases, leaving 2 bases of the junction unmatched. The length of the CDR3 is 13 residues. In DNA form, the CDR3 reads TGTGCCAGCAGGACAGGGACCAATCAGCCCCAGCATTTT. Its translation is CASRTGTNQPQHF.

V gene TRBV27 combines with J gene TRBJ1-1; a possible D gene is TRBD1 (6 bases). Germline V gene lookup returns CDR1 MNHEY and CDR2 SMNVEV (reference sequence). The length of the CDR3 is 14 residues. Trimming took off 3 bases at V and 6 bases at J, with 14 bases between the two ends. CDR3 sequence (DNA): TGTGCCAGCAGTTTGGGCAGGGGAATCTCTGAAGCTTTCTTT. Residues: CASSLGRGISEAFF.

This clonotype was detected many times. The genes are TRBV20-1 and TRBJ1-4; the D is unclear. V was cut by 0 bases and J by 5 bases, with 13 bases left in between. The germline V gene encodes CDR1 DFQATT and CDR2 SNEGSKA (reference sequence). The CDR3 extends over 15 amino acids. This CDR3 is CSARDWKRLNEKLFF. CDR3 nucleotide sequence: TGCAGTGCTAGAGACTGGAAGCGTCTGAATGAAAAACTGTTTTTT.

In the case of this clonotype: Given a much more abundant clone one base away, this may be a read error. The chain uses TRBV12-3 or TRBV12-4 and TRBJ1-3; D possibly corresponds to TRBD1 (6 bases). The CDR3 is 15 amino acids. The CDR3 nucleotides read TGTGCCGGCAGTGATACAGGGAGCTCTGGAAACACCATATATTTT. Protein product: CAGSDTGSSGNTIYF.

This clonotype was seen more than once but under ten times. This chain links TRBV15 with TRBJ1-6; D uncertain. CDR1 is LNHNV, CDR2 YYDKDF, per germline (reference sequence). The CDR3 covers 15 residues. V was cut by 1 base and J by 3 bases, with 7 bases left in between. The CDR3 reads CATSRARLYNSPLHF. The CDR3 DNA sequence: TGTGCCACCAGCAGAGCACGGCTCTATAATTCACCCCTCCACTTT. The full variable domain, with the rest looked up from reference TRBV15 and TRBJ1-6, is DAMVIQNPRYQVTQFGKPVTLSCSQTLNHNVMYWYQQKSSQAPKLLFHYYDKDFNNEADTPDNFQSRRPNTSFCFLDIRSPGLGDTAMYLCATSRARLYNSPLHFGNGTRLTVT.

This clonotype was observed a few times. The chain has TRBV5-1 and TRBJ2-4, with D possibly being TRBD2 (8 bases). The CDR3 is 14 amino acids. Germline V lookup: CDR1 SGHRS, CDR2 YFSETQ. V lost 5 bases and J lost 8, with 17 bases in between. This chain's CDR3 is CASRPGGGMDIQYF. The CDR3 DNA reads TGCGCCAGCAGGCCGGGAGGGGGCATGGACATTCAGTACTTC.

This clonotype was recorded a few times. The CDR3 DNA reads as TGTGCCAGCAGTGAACAGGGGTCCCATGGCTACACCTTC. This encodes CASSEQGSHGYTF. This chain uses TRBV2 with TRBJ1-2; a weak D match, TRBD1 (6 bases). V lost 2 bases, J lost 6 bases, and 10 bases lay in between. Germline lookup yields CDR1 SNHLY and CDR2 FYNNEI. The CDR3 loop spans 13 amino acids.

The chain links TRBV6-5 to TRBJ1-2; 7 bases map to TRBD1. Germline V gene lookup returns CDR1 MNHEY and CDR2 SVGAGI. CDR3 length: 16 amino acids. V gave up 6 bases and J gave up 5 bases; unmatched junction bases: 15. The CDR3 here is CASSQLPGQRSYGYTF. The CDR3 DNA reads TGTGCCAGCAGCCAACTTCCGGGACAGCGTTCTTATGGCTACACCTTC.

In its sample, this clonotype was seen many times. This chain connects TRBV6-1 to TRBJ2-5; the D gene is possibly TRBD2 (6 bases). The CDR3 contains 16 residues. The V end was cut by 6 bases, the J end by 1 base, with 18 bases between. The germline V gene encodes CDR1 MNHNS and CDR2 SASEGT. This CDR3 reads CASRVNGVAVQETQYF. Written as DNA, the CDR3 is TGTGCCAGCAGGGTGAACGGCGTAGCGGTCCAAGAGACCCAGTACTTC.

This clonotype was picked up one time. A read error may explain this, as a much larger clone is one base away. V and J are TRBV5-5 and TRBJ1-5; D uncertain. The CDR3 totals 16 residues. V lost 3 bases and J lost 6, with 19 bases in between. Germline assignment: CDR1 SGHKS and CDR2 YYEKEE (reference sequence). CDR3 residues: CASSSRTEGLGQPQHF. The CDR3 DNA reads TGTGCCAGCAGCTCTCGGACCGAAGGGTTGGGTCAGCCCCAGCATTTT.

This clonotype was detected ten times or more. The rearrangement links TRBV20-1 to TRBJ1-2; D remains unclear. Germline loops: CDR1 DFQATT, CDR2 SNEGSKA (reference sequence). This CDR3 contains 13 residues. The V end lost 5 bases, the J end lost 9 bases, and 19 bases lay between the germline ends. The CDR3 loop reads CSAPGRLDRSYTF. In DNA form, the CDR3 reads TGCAGTGCTCCCGGCAGGCTGGATAGGAGCTACACCTTC.

This clonotype came up many times. This chain connects TRBV6-5 to TRBJ1-5, with TRBD1 identical over 8 bases. Germline V gene lookup returns CDR1 MNHEY and CDR2 SVGAGI. The ends lost 2 bases at V and 1 base at J; junction bases unmatched: 7. The length of the CDR3 is 17 residues. CDR3 sequence (DNA): TGTGCCAGCAGTTACAGGGCAGGGGGCGGGAGCAATCAGCCCCAGCATTTT. This sequence encodes CASSYRAGGGSNQPQHF.

This rearrangement joins TRBV21-1 to TRBJ2-1; TRBD2 is taken as the D call from the table, unchecked against the DNA. TRBV21-1 is annotated as a pseudogene. The CDR3 loop spans 14 amino acids. Here the CDR3 DNA reads TGTGCCAGCAGCAGTGCGGGAGAACTGCATAAGCAGTTCTTC. Protein: CASSSAGELHKQFF.

The rearrangement uses TRBV3-1 and TRBJ1-6; the D is unclear. The CDR3 has 14 residues. Germline CDR1 LGHDT, CDR2 YNNKEL (reference sequence). V was pared by 0 bases and J by 10 bases, with 10 bases between. The CDR3 DNA reads TGTGCCAGCAGCCAAGATTTAAACTTCTCACCCCTCCACTTT. The encoded protein is CASSQDLNFSPLHF. Supplemented by reference TRBV3-1 and TRBJ1-6, the full variable domain reads DTAVSQTPKYLVTQMGNDKSIKCEQNLGHDTMYWYKQDSKKFLKIMFSYNNKELIINETVPNRFSPKSPDKAHLNLHINSLELGDSAVYFCASSQDLNFSPLHFGNGTRLTVT.